This passage covers 26 T cell receptor beta chains from one sample sequenced in a study of cytomegalovirus exposure and HLA in healthy donors. Amplification used 60 Vbeta primers and 13 Jbeta primers. Produced via immunoSEQ multiplex PCR; TCRdb's table is partial and in-frame only. The sample has approximately 190,000 clones; about 77% are singletons. Sequences were obtained from PBMCs. The receptors derive from a woman younger than 45 in good health and CMV-seropositive.

This sequence joins TRBV29-1 and TRBJ1-2; the D gene is possibly TRBD1 (5 bases). CDR1 SQVTM and CDR2 ANQGSEA come from the germline V gene. The CDR3 has 14 amino acids. Trimming stripped 5 bases from V and 4 bases from J, with 17 bases between. For the CDR3, the DNA is TGCAGCGTTCTTACCACAGGACTAATCTATGGCTACACCTTC. Protein sequence: CSVLTTGLIYGYTF. The full variable domain, in which reference TRBV29-1 and TRBJ1-2 provide the parts outside the CDR3, is SAVISQKPSRDICQRGTSLTIQCQVDSQVTMMFWYRQQPGQSLTLIATANQGSEATYESGFVIDKFPISRPNLTFSTLTVSNMSPEDSSIYLCSVLTTGLIYGYTFGSGTRLTVV.

The chain is built from TRBV7-2 and TRBJ2-3; 9 nucleotides match TRBD1. V trimming: 3 bases; J trimming: 1 base; junction bases outside the gene matches: 5. The CDR3 consists of 16 residues. CDR1 and CDR2 (germline): SGHTA, FQGNSA. The CDR3: CASSFGQGPRTDTQYF. The DNA for the CDR3 is TGTGCCAGCAGCTTCGGACAGGGGCCTCGCACAGATACGCAGTATTTT.

The chain employs TRBV2 and TRBJ1-2, with a weak D call TRBD1 (6 bases). V was pared by 1 base and J by 4 bases, with 13 bases between. The germline CDR1 and CDR2 sequences are SNHLY and FYNNEI. There are 15 residues in the CDR3. The CDR3 DNA is TGTGCCAGCAGTGAAGGTCAGGGGAGAGTCTATGGCTACACCTTC. It is translated as CASSEGQGRVYGYTF.

A few counts support this clone. The rearrangement joins TRBV30 to TRBJ2-3; 10 positions match TRBD2. Trimming at V came to 4 bases and at J to 11 bases, leaving 9 bases not matched to a gene. The CDR3 contains 13 residues. Germline assignment: CDR1 GTSNPN and CDR2 SVGIG (reference sequence). The CDR3 nucleotides read TGTGCCTGGACGTCGGCCGGGACTAGCGTGCAGTATTTT. This sequence encodes CAWTSAGTSVQYF.

The chain recombines TRBV2 with TRBJ1-2; D possibly corresponds to TRBD1 (6 bases). The CDR3 length is 13 residues. Germline CDR1 reads SNHLY; CDR2 reads FYNNEI. V lost 11 bases and J lost 1, with 14 bases in between. The CDR3 DNA reads as TGTGCCGGAACAGGGACCTTTAACTATGGCTACACCTTC. Translated, it gives CAGTGTFNYGYTF. Full variable domain (rest looked up from reference TRBV2 and TRBJ1-2): EPEVTQTPSHQVTQMGQEVILRCVPISNHLYFYWYRQILGQKVEFLVSFYNNEISEKSEIFDDQFSVERPDGSNFTLKIRSTKLEDSAMYFCAGTGTFNYGYTFGSGTRLTVV.

V is TRBV6-4 and J is TRBJ2-3; maybe TRBD1 (6 bases). With 2 bases removed from V and 4 bases from J, the gap between germline ends came to 13 bases. Germline V gene lookup returns CDR1 MRHNA and CDR2 SNTAGT. CDR3 length equals 15 residues. The CDR3 sequence is CASSDHEGDADTQYF. Written as DNA, the CDR3 is TGTGCCAGCAGTGACCACGAGGGGGACGCAGATACGCAGTATTTT.

V is TRBV7-8 and J is TRBJ2-1; 12 bases line up with TRBD2. Germline V gene sequence: CDR1 SGHVS, CDR2 FQNEAQ. V was clipped by 5 bases and J by 3 bases; unmatched bases: 5. This CDR3 has 16 residues. In DNA form, the CDR3 reads TGTGCCAGCAGCACCCGGACTAGCGGGGACTACAATGAGCAGTTCTTC. It translates to CASSTRTSGDYNEQFF.

The chain employs TRBV5-4 and TRBJ1-2, with TRBD1 identical over 11 bases. V dropped 4 bases and J dropped 8; count of bases not matched to a gene: 7. The length of the CDR3 is 14 residues. Germline CDR1 is SGHNT and CDR2 is YYREEE (reference sequence). The CDR3 loop is CASSGDRGTFGYTF. DNA of the CDR3: TGTGCCAGCAGCGGGGACAGGGGGACGTTCGGCTACACCTTC.

This clone was detected only a few times. The chain has TRBV28 and TRBJ2-5; 8 bases match TRBD2. CDR1 MDHEN and CDR2 SYDVKM come from the germline V gene. V lost 1 base to trimming and J lost 5 bases; unmatched junction nucleotides: 6. CDR3 length: 15 residues. For the CDR3, the DNA is TGTGCCAGCAGTTTATTCGGCGGGGGGCGGGAGACCCAGTACTTC. Protein sequence: CASSLFGGGRETQYF.

The V call is TRBV28, the J call TRBJ1-6; 7 nucleotides align to TRBD1. The CDR3 spans 16 residues. Germline assignment: CDR1 MDHEN and CDR2 SYDVKM. Unmatched junction bases numbered 10, after V lost 5 bases and J lost 6 bases. In nucleotides, the CDR3 is TGTGCCAGCAGTATAACCCAGGGGGTAGGTAATTCACCCCTCCACTTT. This gives the protein CASSITQGVGNSPLHF.

The rearrangement links TRBV11-2 to TRBJ1-2; D remains unclear. The CDR3 is 13 residues long. V shed 1 base and J shed 8 bases, with 11 bases lying between them. CDR1 SGHAT and CDR2 FQNNGV come from the germline V gene. CDR3 loop: CASSLGGLIGYTF. The DNA of the CDR3 is TGTGCCAGCAGCTTAGGCGGACTCATAGGCTACACCTTC.

This clone appeared once. The V call is TRBV25-1, the J call TRBJ2-3; 10 positions match TRBD1. Germline lookup yields CDR1 MGHDK and CDR2 SYGVNS. The CDR3 contains 15 residues. V lost 5 bases to trimming and J lost 7 bases; unmatched junction nucleotides: 9. The CDR3 is CASSIRQGATNTQYF. The CDR3 nucleotides read TGTGCCAGCAGTATTCGACAGGGGGCAACAAATACGCAGTATTTT.

The chain is built from TRBV7-3 and TRBJ2-3, with 13 bases identical to TRBD2. The CDR3 extends over 16 amino acids. V lost 3 bases to trimming and J lost 3 bases; unmatched junction nucleotides: 3. Looked up from germline, CDR1 is SGHTA and CDR2 is FQGTGA. The CDR3 here is CASSFGLAGVTDTQYF. The CDR3 DNA follows: TGTGCCAGCAGCTTTGGACTAGCGGGAGTGACAGATACGCAGTATTTT.

This clone has just a few counts. The chain joins TRBV5-1 to TRBJ2-3, with 9 nucleotides matching TRBD1. Germline loops: CDR1 SGHRS, CDR2 YFSETQ. There are 15 residues in the CDR3. The V segment lost 4 bases and the J segment 2 bases; nucleotides outside the gene matches: 5. The CDR3 sequence: CASSATGGFTDTQYF. The CDR3 region has the DNA TGCGCCAGCAGCGCTACAGGGGGCTTCACAGATACGCAGTATTTT.

The chain combines TRBV25-1 with TRBJ1-1; 7 nucleotides align to TRBD1. V lost 4 bases and J lost 5; bases outside the gene matches: 16. CDR1 and CDR2 (germline): MGHDK, SYGVNS. This CDR3 contains 17 residues. This CDR3 reads CASSGWGTVGFGTEAFF. Here the CDR3 DNA reads TGTGCCAGCAGTGGATGGGGGACAGTGGGGTTTGGGACTGAAGCTTTCTTT.

The rearrangement links TRBV5-1 to TRBJ1-2; D gene unclear. The germline V gene encodes CDR1 SGHRS and CDR2 YFSETQ. The CDR3 contains 14 residues. V was shortened by 2 bases and J by 1 base, with 9 bases between the two germline ends. The CDR3: CASSFLSLNYGYTF. The CDR3 DNA follows: TGCGCCAGCAGCTTCCTTAGTCTTAACTATGGCTACACCTTC. The variable domain in full, completed from reference TRBV5-1 and TRBJ1-2, reads KAGVTQTPRYLIKTRGQQVTLSCSPISGHRSVSWYQQTPGQGLQFLFEYFSETQRNKGNFPGRFSGRQFSNSRSEMNVSTLELGDSALYLCASSFLSLNYGYTFGSGTRLTVV.

The chain is built from TRBV10-3 and TRBJ2-5; possible D gene TRBD1, 5 bases. CDR1 and CDR2 from the germline V gene are ENHRY and SYGVKD. Trimming removed 2 bases from V and 5 bases from J, with 15 bases in between. The CDR3 totals 15 residues. CDR3 sequence reads: CAISENIARAETQYF. In DNA form, the CDR3 reads TGTGCCATCAGTGAGAATATCGCCAGGGCCGAGACCCAGTACTTC.

This clone was counted a single time. The chain employs TRBV7-2 and TRBJ1-1, with TRBD1 identical over 7 bases. V lost 8 bases, J lost 4 bases, and 13 bases stayed unmatched. CDR3 length: 15 residues. Germline assignment: CDR1 SGHTA and CDR2 FQGNSA. The CDR3 nucleotides are TGTGCCAGCGGACAGACAGGGTTTGGTCTCACTGAAGCTTTCTTT. It yields the protein CASGQTGFGLTEAFF.

As regards this clone: This sample also contains other DNA sequences that code for the same CDR3. This CDR3 reads CASSSSGLDTEAFF. DNA of the CDR3: TGTGCCAGCAGTTCTTCAGGGCTGGACACTGAAGCTTTCTTT. V and J are TRBV2 and TRBJ1-1, with TRBD1 as a possible D gene (5 bases). The CDR3 loop spans 14 amino acids. The germline gives CDR1 SNHLY, CDR2 FYNNEI. Trimming stripped 5 bases from V and 3 bases from J, with 13 bases between.

The rearrangement uses TRBV9 and TRBJ2-2; D is possibly TRBD1 (5 bases). Trimming cost V 1 base and J 1 base, with 8 bases left between them. The CDR3 has 15 residues. Germline CDR1 SGDLS, CDR2 YYNGEE. The DNA for the CDR3 is TGTGCCAGCAGCGTACCCCAGGGGAACACCGGGGAGCTGTTTTTT. It is translated as CASSVPQGNTGELFF.

This clone was counted a few times. V is TRBV18 and J is TRBJ1-4; 8 bases line up with TRBD1. J gave up 7 bases and V 3 bases, and 7 bases lay outside the gene matches. Germline lookup yields CDR1 KGHSH and CDR2 LQKENI. The CDR3 spans 15 residues. The CDR3 nucleotides are TGTGCCAGCTCACCCATCGGACAGGGAGGTGAAAAACTGTTTTTT. It specifies CASSPIGQGGEKLFF.

The chain carries TRBV15 and TRBJ2-5, with 8 positions matching TRBD2. The CDR3 sequence is 15 residues long. Germline V gene data show CDR1 as LNHNV and CDR2 as YYDKDF (reference sequence). V trimming: 0 bases; J trimming: 5 bases; junction bases outside the gene matches: 5. The CDR3 DNA sequence: TGTGCCACCAGCAGAGAGTCGGCTAGCGGGGAGACCCAGTACTTC. The encoded protein is CATSRESASGETQYF.

A remark on this clone: A junction end diverges from the germline sequence, so it may reflect a read error. V and J are TRBV5-4 and TRBJ2-3; 14 nucleotides line up with TRBD2. CDR3 size: 16 residues. Germline CDR1 is SGHNT and CDR2 is YYREEE (reference sequence). Here the CDR3 reads CAGSSGLAGDTDTQYF. As DNA, the CDR3 is TGTGCCGGCAGCTCGGGACTAGCGGGGGACACAGATACGCAGTATTTT.

The rearrangement links TRBV30 to TRBJ1-5; 8 bases align to TRBD1. Germline assignment: CDR1 GTSNPN and CDR2 SVGIG (reference sequence). CDR3 length: 15 amino acids. V was pared by 2 bases and J by 3 bases, with 6 bases of the junction left unmatched. CDR3 nucleotide sequence: TGTGCCTGGAGTCCCGGACAGGGCCTCAATCAGCCCCAGCATTTT. Its translation is CAWSPGQGLNQPQHF. Combining the CDR3 with reference TRBV30 and TRBJ1-5 gives the whole variable domain SQTIHQWPATLVQPVGSPLSLECTVEGTSNPNLYWYRQAAGRGLQLLFYSVGIGQISSEVPQNLSASRPQDRQFILSSKKLLLSDSGFYLCAWSPGQGLNQPQHFGDGTRLSIL.

The chain employs TRBV4-2 and TRBJ1-1; the D gene is possibly TRBD1 (5 bases). The CDR3 loop spans 19 amino acids. The germline CDR1 and CDR2 sequences are LGHNA and YNFKEQ. The germline V and J ends were trimmed by 4 bases and 3 bases, with 27 bases remaining between them. DNA for the CDR3: TGTGCCAGCAGCCCTCACTCTGGCGGCAGCAGGGTTGGGGACACTGAAGCTTTCTTT. It encodes CASSPHSGGSRVGDTEAFF.

The chain combines TRBV4-2 with TRBJ2-3; 8 bases are shared with TRBD1. This CDR3 contains 16 residues. J lost 4 bases, V lost 4 bases, and 10 bases had no gene match. Germline CDR1 reads LGHNA; CDR2 reads YNFKEQ. The CDR3 region is CASSPGQGWQPDTQYF. The CDR3 DNA is TGTGCCAGCAGCCCTGGACAGGGTTGGCAGCCAGATACGCAGTATTTT.